One sample yielded the 30 T cell receptor beta chains listed below, sequenced in a study of T cells in localized non-small cell lung cancer. The table came from immunoSEQ multiplex PCR; TCRdb's copy has only in-frame clones and leaves some out. The repertoire holds about 21,000 clones, with roughly 86% as singletons. The input for sequencing was peripheral blood mononuclear cells, taken before any cancer treatment. Receptor source: an older male donor with stage II lung adenocarcinoma.

The chain couples TRBV27 to TRBJ2-1; 9 bases are a match to TRBD2. The CDR3 runs to 16 residues. Germline V gives CDR1 MNHEY, CDR2 SMNVEV (reference sequence). V shed 5 bases and J 6 bases; nucleotides not matched to a gene: 11. The DNA for the CDR3 is TGTGCCAGCAGTCCTTTAGCGGGAGTAATCGGCAATGAGCAGTTCTTC. It specifies CASSPLAGVIGNEQFF.

The genes are TRBV5-4 and TRBJ2-2, with D maybe TRBD1 (6 bases). Trimming stripped 0 bases from V and 1 base from J, with 16 bases between. The germline gives CDR1 SGHNT, CDR2 YYREEE (reference sequence). CDR3 length equals 18 residues. In nucleotides, the CDR3 is TGTGCCAGCAGCTTGGCCGTGATGGACAGTCGGAACACCGGGGAGCTGTTTTTT. Protein: CASSLAVMDSRNTGELFF.

V is TRBV7-3 and J is TRBJ1-2, with D possibly TRBD1 on 5 matching bases. CDR1 and CDR2 (germline): SGHTA, FQGTGA. The CDR3 is made up of 13 amino acids. Trimming took 5 bases from V and 4 from J, leaving 11 bases between them. CDR3 DNA sequence: TGTGCCAGCAGCCCGGGACCTCGCTATGGCTACACCTTC. Protein product: CASSPGPRYGYTF.

The chain couples TRBV27 to TRBJ2-2; 7 nucleotides match TRBD2. V gave up 8 bases and J gave up 6 bases; unmatched junction bases: 9. Germline assignment: CDR1 MNHEY and CDR2 SMNVEV (reference sequence). The CDR3 spans 14 residues. The CDR3 DNA sequence: TGTGCCAGCCGTCTTCTAGGGAGGGCCGGGGAGCTGTTTTTT. This codes for CASRLLGRAGELFF.

The chain uses TRBV6-6 and TRBJ1-5; 8 bases fit TRBD1. Germline CDR1 reads MNHNY; CDR2 reads SVGAGI (reference sequence). The CDR3 has 15 residues. V trimming: 0 bases; J trimming: 4 bases; junction bases outside the gene matches: 2. The CDR3 nucleotides are TGTGCCAGCAGTTACTCAAACAGGGGGAATCAGCCCCAGCATTTT. Translation: CASSYSNRGNQPQHF.

The chain couples TRBV19 to TRBJ2-6; weak D call: TRBD1 (5 bases). Germline loops: CDR1 LNHDA, CDR2 SQIVND (reference sequence). Trimming stripped 11 bases from V and 0 bases from J, with 11 bases between. The CDR3 sequence is 14 residues long. CDR3 amino acids: CASRALSGANVLTF. The CDR3 DNA reads TGTGCCTCCAGGGCGCTCTCTGGGGCCAACGTCCTGACTTTC.

The chain couples TRBV14 to TRBJ2-3; 8 nucleotides match TRBD2. The CDR3 totals 17 residues. CDR1 SGHDN and CDR2 FVKESK come from the germline V gene. V was clipped by 0 bases and J by 7 bases; unmatched bases: 12. CDR3 protein: CASSQDRPGGPRNTQYF. In DNA form, the CDR3 reads TGTGCCAGCAGCCAAGATCGGCCGGGAGGGCCGAGGAATACGCAGTATTTT.

This chain uses TRBV18 with TRBJ1-1; D not resolved. Germline lookup yields CDR1 KGHSH and CDR2 LQKENI. The V end was cut by 5 bases, the J end by 1 base, with 5 bases between. This CDR3 contains 12 residues. CDR3 in DNA: TGTGCCAGCTCAACGTCGAACACTGAAGCTTTCTTT. Its protein is CASSTSNTEAFF.

The chain combines TRBV5-5 with TRBJ1-4; the match to TRBD1 covers 8 bases. V gave up 3 bases and J gave up 4 bases; unmatched junction bases: 8. CDR3 size: 16 residues. Germline V gene lookup returns CDR1 SGHKS and CDR2 YYEKEE (reference sequence). The CDR3: CASSYTTGGGNEKLFF. CDR3 in DNA: TGTGCCAGCAGCTATACCACAGGGGGTGGTAATGAAAAACTGTTTTTT.

A single count supports this clone. The chain is built from TRBV11-2 and TRBJ2-1; 11 bases align to TRBD2. V was clipped by 3 bases and J by 7 bases; unmatched bases: 2. Germline CDR1 SGHAT, CDR2 FQNNGV. This CDR3 has 14 amino acids. The CDR3 loop reads CASSFRLAGNEQFF. In nucleotides, the CDR3 is TGTGCCAGCAGCTTCAGACTAGCGGGGAATGAGCAGTTCTTC. The full variable domain, in which reference TRBV11-2 and TRBJ2-1 provide the parts outside the CDR3, is EAGVAQSPRYKIIEKRQSVAFWCNPISGHATLYWYQQILGQGPKLLIQFQNNGVVDDSQLPKDRFSAERLKGVDSTLKIQPAKLEDSAVYLCASSFRLAGNEQFFGPGTRLTVL.

This clone was counted only a few times. V gene TRBV10-2 combines with J gene TRBJ1-3; TRBD1 might be the D (5 bases). V shed 7 bases and J shed 4 bases, with 14 bases lying between them. The germline CDR1 and CDR2 sequences are WSHSY and SAAADI. This CDR3 comprises 14 residues. DNA of the CDR3: TGCGCCAGCACCCGGGGACTAGACGGAAACACCATATATTTT. Its protein is CASTRGLDGNTIYF.

The V call is TRBV2, the J call TRBJ2-5; no clear D. The CDR3 length is 11 residues. The V end lost 7 bases, the J end lost 0 bases, and 3 bases lay between the germline ends. Germline assignment: CDR1 SNHLY and CDR2 FYNNEI. In nucleotides, the CDR3 is TGTGCCAGCACTTACCAAGAGACCCAGTACTTC. As protein: CASTYQETQYF.

The chain employs TRBV28 and TRBJ1-1; TRBD1 agrees at 11 bases. V dropped 4 bases and J dropped 4; count of bases not matched to a gene: 8. Germline assignment: CDR1 MDHEN and CDR2 SYDVKM. The CDR3 has 16 residues. CDR3 sequence reads: CASSSPGQGEGTEAFF. CDR3 DNA: TGTGCCAGCAGTTCCCCGGGACAGGGGGAAGGCACTGAAGCTTTCTTT.

V gene TRBV14 combines with J gene TRBJ2-5, with a possible D match to TRBD2 (5 bases). CDR3 length: 13 amino acids. V was shortened by 4 bases and J by 5 bases, with 11 bases between the two germline ends. Per germline, CDR1 SGHDN and CDR2 FVKESK. CDR3 in DNA: TGTGCCAGCAGCCGCGGACCGGGGGAGACCCAGTACTTC. Translating gives CASSRGPGETQYF. The whole variable domain, filled in from reference TRBV14 and TRBJ2-5, reads EAGVTQFPSHSVIEKGQTVTLRCDPISGHDNLYWYRRVMGKEIKFLLHFVKESKQDESGMPNNRFLAERTGGTYSTLKVQPAELEDSGVYFCASSRGPGETQYFGPGTRLLVL.

This clone was seen only once. This chain connects TRBV5-1 to TRBJ1-6, with unresolved D. This CDR3 region has 13 residues. In germline, CDR1 is SGHRS, CDR2 YFSETQ. V lost 0 bases to trimming and J lost 10 bases, with 8 bases between them. DNA for the CDR3: TGCGCCAGCAGCTTGGCCGGGGTCTCACCCCTCCACTTT. Protein sequence: CASSLAGVSPLHF.

This clone was seen a single time. The V and J genes are TRBV18 and TRBJ2-5; 7 nucleotides match TRBD2. V gave up 6 bases and J gave up 8 bases; unmatched junction bases: 15. Germline V gene lookup returns CDR1 KGHSH and CDR2 LQKENI. The CDR3 runs 15 residues. CDR3 DNA: TGTGCCAGCTCCGCCCGGGGAGGGGAAGGAGGAACCCAGTACTTC. Translating gives CASSARGGEGGTQYF.

The V and J genes are TRBV10-3 and TRBJ1-5; 7 bases match TRBD1. The CDR3 is 16 residues long. Unmatched junction bases numbered 6, after V lost 2 bases and J lost 2 bases. The germline gives CDR1 ENHRY, CDR2 SYGVKD. CDR3 nucleotides: TGTGCCATCAGTGAGGGGACAGCCTCGGGCAATCAGCCCCAGCATTTT. Translated: CAISEGTASGNQPQHF.

V gene TRBV10-1 combines with J gene TRBJ2-3, with 12 bases aligning to TRBD2. Germline V gives CDR1 WNHNN, CDR2 SYGVQD (reference sequence). Unmatched junction bases numbered 3, after V lost 5 bases and J lost 6 bases. The CDR3 totals 14 residues. The CDR3 nucleotides are TGCGCCAGCAGTTCTAGCGGGAGGGCGGATACGCAGTATTTT. This codes for CASSSSGRADTQYF.

The chain recombines TRBV29-1 with TRBJ1-1; D possibly corresponds to TRBD1 (5 bases). V was pared by 4 bases and J by 0 bases, with 15 bases between. The CDR3 totals 15 residues. CDR1 and CDR2 from the germline V gene are SQVTM and ANQGSEA. The chain's CDR3 is CSVGPGWGMNTEAFF. DNA for the CDR3: TGCAGCGTTGGGCCAGGGTGGGGGATGAACACTGAAGCTTTCTTT.

This clone occurred a few times. The chain couples TRBV27 to TRBJ2-1; D might be TRBD1 (5 bases). The CDR3 runs 15 residues. V was cut by 5 bases and J by 8 bases, with 19 bases left in between. Germline V gives CDR1 MNHEY, CDR2 SMNVEV (reference sequence). In DNA, the CDR3 is TGTGCCAGCAGTGAAACCGAAAACCAGGGCTATGAGCAGTTCTTC. Translated: CASSETENQGYEQFF.

J is TRBJ2-7 and V is TRBV6-6; tentatively, D is TRBD1 (5 bases). The CDR3 length is 13 residues. Germline V gene data show CDR1 as MNHNY and CDR2 as SVGAGI (reference sequence). V was cut by 2 bases and J by 5 bases, with 10 bases left in between. CDR3 amino acids: CASSYGQGDEQYF. CDR3 in DNA: TGTGCCAGCAGTTACGGACAAGGAGACGAGCAGTACTTC.

The chain links TRBV5-4 to TRBJ2-3; the D gene is possibly TRBD1 (6 bases). Germline lookup yields CDR1 SGHNT and CDR2 YYREEE (reference sequence). Trimming left V 4 bases short and J 4 bases short, with 10 bases between. The CDR3 sequence is 13 residues long. Here the CDR3 DNA reads TGTGCCAGCAGCCTACAGGGCCCAGATACGCAGTATTTT. Translation: CASSLQGPDTQYF.

The V call is TRBV19, the J call TRBJ2-7, with D tentatively TRBD2 (5 bases). Between the trimmed V and J ends, which lost 3 bases and 1 base, there was a span of 16 bases. CDR1 is LNHDA, CDR2 SQIVND, per germline (reference sequence). The CDR3 runs to 16 residues. CDR3 bases: TGTGCCAGTAGTATTTCATTACGGGATAGGTCCTACGAGCAGTACTTC. This sequence encodes CASSISLRDRSYEQYF.

The chain employs TRBV11-2 and TRBJ1-4; no clear D gene. The CDR3 runs to 13 residues. Germline CDR1 SGHAT, CDR2 FQNNGV. V was clipped by 2 bases and J by 5 bases, with 6 bases between them. Here the CDR3 DNA reads TGTGCCAGCAGCTTATTGAGGAATGAAAAACTGTTTTTT. Protein product: CASSLLRNEKLFF.

This clone was observed a handful of times. The chain has TRBV4-2 and TRBJ1-5; D is perhaps TRBD1 (5 bases). V dropped 4 bases and J dropped 3 bases, with 10 bases sitting between them. Germline CDR1 LGHNA, CDR2 YNFKEQ. The CDR3 covers 14 residues. This chain's CDR3 is CASSLGRVNQPQHF. The DNA of the CDR3 is TGTGCCAGCAGCCTGGGACGGGTCAATCAGCCCCAGCATTTT.

The chain is built from TRBV2 and TRBJ1-2; 11 bases match TRBD1. CDR1 is SNHLY and CDR2 is FYNNEI in the germline V gene. This CDR3 region has 13 residues. With 5 bases clipped from V and 6 bases from J, the junction kept 2 bases outside the gene matches. The CDR3 sequence: CASSPDRGHGYTF. The CDR3 coding sequence is TGTGCCAGCAGTCCGGACAGGGGGCATGGCTACACCTTC.

This chain links TRBV7-3 with TRBJ2-3; perhaps TRBD1 as D (6 bases). Trimming removed 2 bases from V and 3 bases from J, with 6 bases in between. The germline gives CDR1 SGHTA, CDR2 FQGTGA. This CDR3 has 13 residues. The CDR3 region is CASSLQGTDTQYF. CDR3 sequence (DNA): TGTGCCAGCAGCTTACAGGGGACAGATACGCAGTATTTT.

CDR3 in amino acids: CASRSGQGGYEQYF. The CDR3 DNA reads as TGTGCCAGCAGGTCGGGACAGGGGGGATACGAGCAGTACTTC. The chain links TRBV5-4 to TRBJ2-7, with 11 bases identical to TRBD1. Germline values: CDR1 SGHNT, CDR2 YYREEE (reference sequence). The trim removed 5 bases at V and 4 bases at J, leaving 5 bases unmatched. This CDR3 has 14 amino acids.

The V gene is TRBV27, the J gene TRBJ2-3; D may match TRBD1 or TRBD2 (5 bases each). The V gene lost 3 bases and the J gene lost 6 bases, with 10 bases spanning the gap. The CDR3 has 13 residues. Germline-derived CDR1 and CDR2 are MNHEY and SMNVEV (reference sequence). CDR3 DNA sequence: TGTGCCAGCAGTTTCAGTTGGGGGGATACGCAGTATTTT. Its protein is CASSFSWGDTQYF.

The count of this clone is one. The chain has TRBV7-9 and TRBJ1-2; D is possibly TRBD1 (6 bases). The CDR3 is 13 amino acids. Deletions cut 6 bases from V and 8 bases from J, with 16 bases between. CDR1 is SEHNR, CDR2 FQNEAQ, per germline (reference sequence). The CDR3 DNA reads as TGTGCCAGCAGTTTGCAGGGGCGATACGGCTACACCTTC. Translation gives CASSLQGRYGYTF. The whole variable domain, remainder taken from reference TRBV7-9 and TRBJ1-2, is DTGVSQNPRHKITKRGQNVTFRCDPISEHNRLYWYRQTLGQGPEFLTYFQNEAQLEKSRLLSDRFSAERPKGSFSTLEIQRTEQGDSAMYLCASSLQGRYGYTFGSGTRLTVV.